These 5 T cell receptor beta chains came from one sample sequenced in a study of T-cell memory formation after mild COVID-19. TCRdb re-called the 5' RACE reads through MiXCR, storing one row per CDR3 protein. Here the sample spans about 160,000 distinct CDR3 sequences, about a third being singletons. Sequenced material: PBMCs or a T cell subset sorted from them (not recorded which). These receptors all stem from an adult woman who had mild COVID-19 (a few samples of this study predate the infection). Cell type and time point are not known.

In this sample, this clonotype turned up a few times. The chain joins TRBV4-2 to TRBJ2-1; maybe TRBD1 (9 bases). The CDR3 runs to 16 residues. V lost 4 bases and J lost 9, with 22 bases in between. Germline values: CDR1 LGHNA, CDR2 YNFKEQ. CDR3 in amino acids: CASSPIAGQGNGEQFF. Here the CDR3 DNA reads TGTGCCAGCAGCCCGATAGCGGGACAGGGAAATGGTGAGCAGTTCTTC.

This rearrangement joins TRBV12-3 or TRBV12-4 to TRBJ2-7; D is uncertain. V shed 0 bases and J shed 5 bases, with 8 bases lying between them. The CDR3 covers 13 residues. The CDR3 here is CASSLAQVNEQYF. CDR3 in DNA: TGTGCCAGCAGTTTAGCGCAGGTCAACGAGCAGTACTTC.

The CDR3 is CASSLEDFRGSPLHF. DNA of the CDR3: TGCGCCAGCAGCTTGGAAGACTTTCGGGGTTCACCCCTCCACTTT. This sequence joins TRBV5-1 and TRBJ1-6; D unresolved. Germline CDR1 reads SGHRS; CDR2 reads YFSETQ. V lost 0 bases to trimming and J lost 9 bases, with 13 bases between them. The length of the CDR3 is 15 residues.

This clonotype was detected a few times. This may arise from a read error, as a much more abundant clone is one base away. The chain recombines TRBV18 with TRBJ2-3, with a possible D match to TRBD2 (7 bases). The CDR3 is 15 amino acids. Germline loops: CDR1 KGHSH, CDR2 LQKENI. CDR3 region: CPSSPGGRTTDTQYF. In DNA form, the CDR3 reads TGTCCCAGCTCACCGGGGGGCAGGACGACAGATACGCAGTATTTT.

CDR3 coding DNA: TGTGCCACCAGTGACCCAGTACCGGGAGAAGGCACAGATACGCAGTATTTT. The encoded protein is CATSDPVPGEGTDTQYF. The chain joins TRBV24-1 to TRBJ2-3, with D possibly matching TRBD2 (6 bases). Germline CDR1 reads KGHDR; CDR2 reads SFDVKD. The CDR3 contains 17 residues. Trimming stripped 4 bases from V and 1 base from J, with 17 bases between.